This T cell receptor beta chain came from a study of beta chain features in type 1 diabetes. Study-wide findings and caveats: Comparison showed that naive, central memory and Treg TCRB repertoires appeared more similar among patients than among healthy donors. VDJ junctions from type 1 diabetes patients carried fewer insertions and larger deletions. The study found moderately but significantly shorter TCRB CDR3s in all four CD4+ subsets of Type 1 diabetes patients.

Each of the CD4+ naive, central memory, regulatory and stem cell-like memory populations was sorted via CD45RO/CCR7/CD25/CD127/CD95/CD27. Sequencing targeted expressed TCRB transcripts, as all isolated RNA had been reverse transcribed. Clones were sequenced by immunoSEQ multiplex PCR, and TCRdb holds only the in-frame ones, with some missing. This sample has around 310,000 clones, with about 14% found just once. A remark on this clone: Its matching antigen is unknown.

The CDR3 is 14 residues long. Trimming pared 5 bases from V and 10 bases from J, leaving 17 bases between. Germline values: CDR1 SGHVS, CDR2 FQNEAQ. This sequence joins TRBV7-8 and TRBJ1-4; weak D call: TRBD1 (5 bases). This sequence was found in a woman aged 18-35 years with type 1 diabetes. The sequenced sample consisted of naive CD4+ T cells from blood. This chain's CDR3 is CASSKGFSGGKLFF. CDR3 DNA: TGTGCCAGCAGCAAAGGGTTTTCCGGGGGAAAACTGTTTTTT.